This T cell receptor (beta chain) was retrieved from a study of cytomegalovirus exposure and HLA in healthy donors. Study details: HLA-typed donors were the source of approximately 86 million unique TCRs held in an early data release.

On this clone itself: What it binds is unknown.

The PCR used 60 Vbeta and 13 Jbeta primers. Profiling relied on immunoSEQ multiplex PCR, and the TCRdb table lists in-frame clones only, not all of them. The data hold about 54,000 clones, with more than 70% observed a single time. Regarding the study as a whole: As a later analysis showed, several of the most significant clusters appeared to be linked to common viral pathogens. Later work associated roughly 15,000 TCR beta sequences with HLA alleles at 0.05 false discovery rate.

Deletions cut 5 bases from V and 8 bases from J, with 9 bases between. The CDR3 runs to 12 residues. The germline V gene encodes CDR1 SGHAT and CDR2 FQNNGV. The gene calls are TRBV11-2 and TRBJ1-4, with a tentative D call TRBD1 (5 bases). The sample consisted of PBMCs. The clonotype was recovered from a woman aged 18-29 years in good health and CMV-seronegative. Here the CDR3 reads CASSPGHEKLFF. The CDR3 DNA sequence: TGTGCCAGCAGCCCAGGGCACGAAAAACTGTTTTTT. Full variable domain (remainder filled in from reference TRBV11-2 and TRBJ1-4): EAGVAQSPRYKIIEKRQSVAFWCNPISGHATLYWYQQILGQGPKLLIQFQNNGVVDDSQLPKDRFSAERLKGVDSTLKIQPAKLEDSAVYLCASSPGHEKLFFGSGTQLSVL.